The 15 T cell receptor beta chains listed next were all sequenced from one sample in a study of blood T cell repertoires in COVID-19. Some clones are missing from TCRdb's copy, which holds only in-frame ones; the method was immunoSEQ multiplex PCR. The sample gives 300,000 to 400,000 clones, around 85% of which show up once; approximately 4% is in the top ten. Sequencing input: PBMCs or T cells enriched from blood (not recorded which). The receptors derive from a middle-aged woman with acute COVID-19.

The chain has TRBV5-1 and TRBJ2-1; 9 bases map to TRBD1. The CDR3 length is 15 residues. Germline loops: CDR1 SGHRS, CDR2 YFSETQ. Trimming took 3 bases from V and 5 from J; bases not matched to a gene: 6. The CDR3 here is CASSWGQGIHNEQFF. The DNA of the CDR3 is TGCGCCAGCAGCTGGGGACAGGGTATTCACAATGAGCAGTTCTTC.

The chain recombines TRBV7-9 with TRBJ1-2, with TRBD1 matching 9 bases. With V trimmed by 0 bases and J by 8 bases, 7 bases remained unmatched. The germline gives CDR1 SEHNR, CDR2 FQNEAQ (reference sequence). The CDR3 covers 15 residues. CDR3: CASSLAPDRGRGYTF. The CDR3 DNA follows: TGTGCCAGCAGCTTAGCCCCGGACAGGGGACGAGGCTACACCTTC.

The chain uses TRBV19 and TRBJ1-6; D not certain. V lost 4 bases and J 8 bases, leaving 9 bases between the germline ends. Germline CDR1 is LNHDA and CDR2 is SQIVND (reference sequence). The CDR3 runs to 13 residues. The CDR3 nucleotides are TGTGCCAGTAGTACCCTGGGCGATTCACCCCTCCACTTT. This translates into CASSTLGDSPLHF.

The chain couples TRBV7-9 to TRBJ2-3, with D unresolved. The CDR3 is 13 amino acids. The germline V and J ends were trimmed by 7 bases and 3 bases, with 11 bases remaining between them. Germline lookup yields CDR1 SEHNR and CDR2 FQNEAQ (reference sequence). CDR3 DNA sequence: TGTGCCAGCACCCCCTTGGAGACAGATACGCAGTATTTT. Residues: CASTPLETDTQYF.

The chain links TRBV5-6 to TRBJ2-5; 7 bases map to TRBD1. After removal of 0 bases from V and 5 bases from J, the junction contained 7 bases not matched to a gene. The CDR3 covers 15 residues. CDR1 SGHDT and CDR2 YYEEEE come from the germline V gene. The CDR3 sequence is CASSLAHRGRETQYF. The CDR3 DNA sequence: TGTGCCAGCAGCTTGGCCCACAGGGGAAGGGAGACCCAGTACTTC.

With regard to this clone: Other DNA sequences from this sample encode an identical CDR3 as well. The chain employs TRBV4-3 and TRBJ2-1; 11 bases agree with TRBD2. CDR3 length: 16 residues. Trimming took 4 bases from V and 4 from J; bases not matched to a gene: 6. CDR1 LGHNA and CDR2 YSLEER come from the germline V gene. The CDR3 loop is CASSRGTSGLYNEQFF. The CDR3 bases are TGCGCCAGCAGCCGGGGGACTAGCGGTCTTTACAATGAGCAGTTCTTC.

This chain joins TRBV7-9 and TRBJ1-2; D may be TRBD1 (6 bases). This CDR3 comprises 16 residues. Germline V lookup: CDR1 SEHNR, CDR2 FQNEAQ (reference sequence). V lost 0 bases, J lost 3 bases, and 14 bases lay in between. The CDR3, as DNA: TGTGCCAGCAGCTTAGCCGCAGGGGTGGGAGACTATGGCTACACCTTC. This sequence encodes CASSLAAGVGDYGYTF.

Written as DNA, the CDR3 is TGCAGCGGAGGACAGGGAGAGGGCTATGGCTACACCTTC. This translates into CSGGQGEGYGYTF. This chain links TRBV29-1 with TRBJ1-2; 8 bases agree with TRBD1. The ends lost 7 bases at V and 4 bases at J; junction bases unmatched: 8. Germline-derived CDR1 and CDR2 are SQVTM and ANQGSEA. The CDR3 totals 13 residues.

CDR3 in DNA: TGTGCCAGCAGTTATTACCAGGGGGGTTCACCCCTCCACTTT. Translated, it gives CASSYYQGGSPLHF. The chain carries TRBV6-1 and TRBJ1-6, with 7 nucleotides matching TRBD1. Per germline, CDR1 MNHNS and CDR2 SASEGT. The CDR3 runs to 14 residues. V lost 5 bases and J lost 9; bases outside the gene matches: 7.

This clone was counted once. This chain uses TRBV7-2 with TRBJ2-3; D gene unclear. Germline CDR1 is SGHTA and CDR2 is FQGNSA. Between the trimmed V and J ends, which lost 4 bases and 0 bases, there was a span of 5 bases. The CDR3 is 13 amino acids. CDR3 sequence: CASSSSSTDTQYF. In nucleotides, the CDR3 is TGTGCCAGCAGCTCTTCTAGCACAGATACGCAGTATTTT.

V is TRBV2 and J is TRBJ1-6, with D perhaps matching TRBD1 (5 bases). Germline CDR1 SNHLY, CDR2 FYNNEI. This CDR3 has 14 amino acids. V shed 7 bases and J shed 8 bases, with 15 bases lying between them. The CDR3 sequence is CASTGVLFDSPLHF. The CDR3 nucleotides read TGTGCCAGCACGGGGGTTCTATTTGATTCACCCCTCCACTTT.

The chain combines TRBV18 with TRBJ1-5; the D gene is possibly TRBD1 (6 bases). Trimming cost V 2 bases and J 3 bases, with 20 bases left between them. The CDR3 has 18 residues. Germline loops: CDR1 KGHSH, CDR2 LQKENI. The DNA of the CDR3 is TGTGCCAGCTCACCAAGAGTCACCAGGGGCCAAGCCAATCAGCCCCAGCATTTT. Translation: CASSPRVTRGQANQPQHF.

Written as DNA, the CDR3 is TGTGCCAGCAGTTCCCCCACAGGGCCCTATGGCTACACCTTC. Its translation is CASSSPTGPYGYTF. The V and J genes are TRBV28 and TRBJ1-2; D possibly corresponds to TRBD1 (6 bases). The CDR3 has 14 amino acids. Germline V gene sequence: CDR1 MDHEN, CDR2 SYDVKM. The V and J ends lost 4 bases and 4 bases respectively, with 13 bases between them.

This clone showed up just once. The J gene is TRBJ2-5, the V gene TRBV28, with D perhaps TRBD1 (5 bases). Germline V CDR1 and CDR2: MDHEN, SYDVKM. The CDR3 is made up of 13 amino acids. Trimming shortened V by 5 bases and J by 0 bases, and 7 bases separated the two germline ends. DNA of the CDR3: TGTGCCAGCAGTCGACAGAACCAAGAGACCCAGTACTTC. As protein: CASSRQNQETQYF.

The chain recombines TRBV7-9 with TRBJ2-1; possible D gene TRBD2, 5 bases. Trimming left V 4 bases short and J 9 bases short, with 10 bases between. There are 12 residues in the CDR3. CDR1 and CDR2 (germline): SEHNR, FQNEAQ (reference sequence). CDR3 sequence: CASSYYGGEQFF. CDR3 nucleotides: TGTGCCAGCAGCTACTACGGAGGTGAGCAGTTCTTC. The whole variable domain, filled in from reference TRBV7-9 and TRBJ2-1, reads DTGVSQNPRHKITKRGQNVTFRCDPISEHNRLYWYRQTLGQGPEFLTYFQNEAQLEKSRLLSDRFSAERPKGSFSTLEIQRTEQGDSAMYLCASSYYGGEQFFGPGTRLTVL.